The T cell receptor beta chain under discussion was sequenced for a study of spatial heterogeneity in lung cancer. Overall study context: Sequencing consistently turned up more beta-chain sequences than alpha-chain sequences. Every unique TCR and UMI combination, on average, appeared more than ten times in raw reads.

The sample's time point: sample taken at primary tumor resection. Material for sequencing was whole RNA from tumor, nontumor lung or frozen PBMC, left unsorted. The donors comprised some 72 untreated early-stage non-small cell lung cancer patients. Regarding the study as a whole: Circulating ubiquitous expanded tumor TCRs were observed more frequently at resection than at follow-up.

Deletions cut 5 bases from V and 13 bases from J, with 15 bases between. Germline CDR1 reads SGHAT; CDR2 reads FQNNGV. This CDR3 is built from 12 residues. In TCRdb, the 5' RACE reads were re-called with MiXCR into one record per CDR3 protein. The sample records more than 20,000 distinct CDR3 sequences, about 13% being singletons. This clonotype was recorded at least ten times. Its antigen remains unidentified. The sequencing here drew on PBMCs, taken at surgery. The chain combines TRBV11-2 with TRBJ2-1, with D unclear. The TCR originated in a female donor with early-stage non-small cell lung cancer. CDR3 sequence reads: CASSPAGRLQFF. The CDR3 coding sequence is TGTGCCAGCAGCCCCGCTGGCAGGTTACAGTTCTTC.